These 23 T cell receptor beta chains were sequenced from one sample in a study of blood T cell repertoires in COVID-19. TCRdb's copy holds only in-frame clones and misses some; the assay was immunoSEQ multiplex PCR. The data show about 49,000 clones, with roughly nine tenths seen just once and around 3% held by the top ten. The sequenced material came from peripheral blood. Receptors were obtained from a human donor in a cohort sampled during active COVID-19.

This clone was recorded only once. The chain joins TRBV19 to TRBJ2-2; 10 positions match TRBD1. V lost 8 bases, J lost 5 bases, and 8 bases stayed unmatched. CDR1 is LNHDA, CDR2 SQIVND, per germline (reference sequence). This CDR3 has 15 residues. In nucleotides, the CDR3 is TGTGCCAGTTGGGGACAGGGGTGGGGGACCGGGGAGCTGTTTTTT. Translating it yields CASWGQGWGTGELFF.

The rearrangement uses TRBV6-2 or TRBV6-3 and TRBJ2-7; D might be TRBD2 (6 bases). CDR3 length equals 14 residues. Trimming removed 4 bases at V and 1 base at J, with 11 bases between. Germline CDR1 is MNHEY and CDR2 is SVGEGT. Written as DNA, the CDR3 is TGTGCCAGCAGTTCTAGGACTATTTCCTACGAGCAGTACTTC. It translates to CASSSRTISYEQYF.

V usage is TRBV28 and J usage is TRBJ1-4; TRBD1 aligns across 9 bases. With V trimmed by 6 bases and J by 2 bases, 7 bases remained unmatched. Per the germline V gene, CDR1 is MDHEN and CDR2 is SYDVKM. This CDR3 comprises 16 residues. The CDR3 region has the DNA TGTGCCAGCAGCTTACAGGGGGCCATCACTAATGAAAAACTGTTTTTT. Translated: CASSLQGAITNEKLFF.

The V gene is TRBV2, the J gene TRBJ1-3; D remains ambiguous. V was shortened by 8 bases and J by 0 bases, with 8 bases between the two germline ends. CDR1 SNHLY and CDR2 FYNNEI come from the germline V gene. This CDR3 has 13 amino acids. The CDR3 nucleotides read TGTGCCAGCTGGGCAGCCTCTGGAAACACCATATATTTT. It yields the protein CASWAASGNTIYF.

The CDR3 spells CASSQTANYGYTF. CDR3 DNA sequence: TGTGCCAGCAGCCAGACAGCTAACTATGGCTACACCTTC. The rearrangement joins TRBV7-9 to TRBJ1-2; a possible D gene is TRBD1 (5 bases). The germline V and J ends were trimmed by 5 bases and 0 bases, with 7 bases remaining between them. The CDR3 length is 13 residues. Germline V gene lookup returns CDR1 SEHNR and CDR2 FQNEAQ (reference sequence).

The CDR3 nucleotides read TGTGCCAGCAGCGAAAGGAGGTTCACTGAAGCTTTCTTT. Translation: CASSERRFTEAFF. The rearrangement joins TRBV2 to TRBJ1-1; D is undetermined. The CDR3 length is 13 residues. V lost 6 bases and J 4 bases, leaving 12 bases between the germline ends. The V gene's germline CDR1 is SNHLY and CDR2 FYNNEI.

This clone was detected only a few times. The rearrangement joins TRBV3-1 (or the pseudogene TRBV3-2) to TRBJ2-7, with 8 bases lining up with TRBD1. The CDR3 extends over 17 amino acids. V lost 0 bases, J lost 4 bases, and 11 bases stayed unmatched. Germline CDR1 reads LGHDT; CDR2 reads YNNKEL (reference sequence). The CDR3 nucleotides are TGTGCCAGCAGCCAAGATCGTCCAGGGGGCCCATTTTACGAGCAGTACGTC. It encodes CASSQDRPGGPFYEQYV.

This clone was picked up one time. CDR3 amino acids: CASSSTGAYTGELFF. The CDR3 DNA follows: TGTGCCAGCAGCTCGACAGGGGCCTACACCGGGGAGCTGTTTTTT. J is TRBJ2-2 and V is TRBV13; 8 nucleotides agree with TRBD1. This CDR3 has 15 amino acids. CDR1 is PRHDT and CDR2 is FYEKMQ in the germline V gene (reference sequence). J lost 3 bases, V lost 4 bases, and 4 bases had no gene match.

CDR3 bases: TGTGCCAGCAGTCAGACGGACAGGCAACTTGAAGCTTTCTTT. It yields the protein CASSQTDRQLEAFF. The chain is built from TRBV6-5 and TRBJ1-1; TRBD1 matches at 7 bases. The CDR3 loop spans 14 amino acids. Germline lookup yields CDR1 MNHEY and CDR2 SVGAGI. V shed 5 bases, J shed 7 bases, and the junction held 10 bases outside the gene matches.

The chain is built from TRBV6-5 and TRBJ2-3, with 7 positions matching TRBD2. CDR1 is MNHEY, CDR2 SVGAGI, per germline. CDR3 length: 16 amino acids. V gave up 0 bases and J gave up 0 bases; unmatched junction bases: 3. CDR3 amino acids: CASSYSGGRSTDTQYF. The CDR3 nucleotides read TGTGCCAGCAGTTACTCGGGAGGGAGGAGCACAGATACGCAGTATTTT.

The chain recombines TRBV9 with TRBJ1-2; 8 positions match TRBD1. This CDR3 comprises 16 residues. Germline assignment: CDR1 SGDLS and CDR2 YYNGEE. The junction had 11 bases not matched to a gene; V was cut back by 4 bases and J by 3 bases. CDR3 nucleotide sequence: TGTGCCAGCAGCTCTAAGACCGGGACAGGTTACTATGGCTACACCTTC. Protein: CASSSKTGTGYYGYTF.

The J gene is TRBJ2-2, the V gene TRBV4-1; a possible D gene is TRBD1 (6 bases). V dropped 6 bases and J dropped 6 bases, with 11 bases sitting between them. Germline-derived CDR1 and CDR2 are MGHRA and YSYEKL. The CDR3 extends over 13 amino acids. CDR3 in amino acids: CASRPHRAGELFF. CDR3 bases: TGCGCCAGCAGGCCTCACAGGGCCGGGGAGCTGTTTTTT.

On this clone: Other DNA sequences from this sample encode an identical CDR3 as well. CDR3 DNA sequence: TGCGCCAGCAGCCAAGATGTTCTCCCGAACACCGGGGAGCTGTTTTTT. Translation: CASSQDVLPNTGELFF. This rearrangement joins TRBV4-1 to TRBJ2-2; D gene unclear. Trimming left V 0 bases short and J 0 bases short, with 8 bases between. Germline CDR1 reads MGHRA; CDR2 reads YSYEKL. There are 16 residues in the CDR3.

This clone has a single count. Here the CDR3 reads CASGTQETQYF. The CDR3 DNA sequence: TGTGCCAGCGGGACTCAAGAGACCCAGTACTTC. The chain combines TRBV2 with TRBJ2-5, with a possible D match to TRBD2 (6 bases). CDR3 length: 11 residues. Germline CDR1 reads SNHLY; CDR2 reads FYNNEI. The ends were cut back, 8 bases at V and 2 bases at J, with 6 bases in the middle.

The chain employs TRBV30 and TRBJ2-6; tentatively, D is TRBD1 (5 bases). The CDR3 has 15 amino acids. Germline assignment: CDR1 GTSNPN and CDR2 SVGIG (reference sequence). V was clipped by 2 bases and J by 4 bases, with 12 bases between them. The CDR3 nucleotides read TGTGCCTGGAGTTTGGGGCAGGCCGGGGCCAACGTCCTGACTTTC. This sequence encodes CAWSLGQAGANVLTF.

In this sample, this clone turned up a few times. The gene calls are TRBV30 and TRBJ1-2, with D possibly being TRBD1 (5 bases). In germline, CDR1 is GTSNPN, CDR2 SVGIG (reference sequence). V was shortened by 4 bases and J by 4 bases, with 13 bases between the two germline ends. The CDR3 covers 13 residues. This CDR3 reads CAWTILGPYGYTF. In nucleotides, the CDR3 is TGTGCCTGGACAATCTTGGGGCCCTATGGCTACACCTTC.

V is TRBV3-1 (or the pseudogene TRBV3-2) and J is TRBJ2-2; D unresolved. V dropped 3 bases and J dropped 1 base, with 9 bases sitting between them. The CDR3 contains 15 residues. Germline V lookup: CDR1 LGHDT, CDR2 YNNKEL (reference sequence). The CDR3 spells CASSHSAGNTGELFF. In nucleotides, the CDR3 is TGTGCCAGCAGCCATTCTGCAGGGAACACCGGGGAGCTGTTTTTT.

In DNA form, the CDR3 reads TGTGCCAGCAGCTCAAACAGGGGGAAGAGGTATGGCTACACCTTC. This encodes CASSSNRGKRYGYTF. V usage is TRBV7-2 and J usage is TRBJ1-2, with 8 bases lining up with TRBD1. This CDR3 comprises 15 residues. Germline loops: CDR1 SGHTA, CDR2 FQGNSA. Unmatched junction bases numbered 9, after V lost 4 bases and J lost 5 bases.

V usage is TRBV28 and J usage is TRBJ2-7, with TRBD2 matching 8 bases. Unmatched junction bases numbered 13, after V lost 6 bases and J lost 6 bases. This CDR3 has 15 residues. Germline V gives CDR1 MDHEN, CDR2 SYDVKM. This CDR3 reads CASRTKREIPGEQYF. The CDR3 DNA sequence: TGTGCCAGCAGGACAAAGCGGGAGATCCCCGGCGAGCAGTACTTC.

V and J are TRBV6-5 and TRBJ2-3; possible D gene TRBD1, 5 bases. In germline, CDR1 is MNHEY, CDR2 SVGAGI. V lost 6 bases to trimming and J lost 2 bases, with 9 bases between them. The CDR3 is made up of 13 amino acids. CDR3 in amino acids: CASRSGYTDTQYF. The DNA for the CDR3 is TGTGCCAGCAGGTCAGGGTACACAGATACGCAGTATTTT.

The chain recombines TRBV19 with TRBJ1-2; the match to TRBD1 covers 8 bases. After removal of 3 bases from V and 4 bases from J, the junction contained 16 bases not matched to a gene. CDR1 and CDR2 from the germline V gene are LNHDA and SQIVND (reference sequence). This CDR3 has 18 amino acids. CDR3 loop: CASSIPLGATGQVYGYTF. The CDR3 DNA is TGTGCCAGTAGTATCCCACTTGGAGCTACGGGACAGGTCTATGGCTACACCTTC.

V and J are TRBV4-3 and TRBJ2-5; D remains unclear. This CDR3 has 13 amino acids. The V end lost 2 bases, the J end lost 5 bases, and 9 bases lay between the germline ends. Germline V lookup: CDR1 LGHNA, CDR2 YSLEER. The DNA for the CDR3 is TGCGCCAGCAGCCAATCCCTATCCGAGACCCAGTACTTC. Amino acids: CASSQSLSETQYF.

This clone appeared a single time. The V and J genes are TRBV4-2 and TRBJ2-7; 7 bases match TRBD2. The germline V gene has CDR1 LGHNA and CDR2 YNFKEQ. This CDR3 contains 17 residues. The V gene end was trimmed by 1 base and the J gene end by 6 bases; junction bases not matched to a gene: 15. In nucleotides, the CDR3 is TGTGCCAGCAGCCAAGGGGACGCGACGGGAGGAACTGGCGAGCAGTACTTC. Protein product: CASSQGDATGGTGEQYF.